Below, 8 T cell receptor beta chains from the same sample are listed, as sequenced in a study of T cell responses to AZD1222 COVID-19 vaccine. Data came from immunoSEQ multiplex PCR; TCRdb stores just in-frame clones and leaves some out. Among about 120,000 clones, about 87% were seen once, and the ten largest hold 8% to 9.5%. The sequences come from peripheral blood, collected on day 0 of AZD1222 vaccination. These receptors were collected from an adult in good health.

The genes are TRBV18 and TRBJ2-5, with D hard to call. Germline CDR1 KGHSH, CDR2 LQKENI. Trimming shortened V by 1 base and J by 3 bases, and 0 bases separated the two germline ends. The CDR3 length is 11 residues. In DNA, the CDR3 is TGTGCCAGCTCACCACAAGAGACCCAGTACTTC. Translating it yields CASSPQETQYF.

A single count supports this clone. This chain joins TRBV13 and TRBJ1-2; D is uncertain. Trimming pared 4 bases from V and 7 bases from J, leaving 19 bases between. CDR3 length: 15 residues. Germline V gene lookup returns CDR1 PRHDT and CDR2 FYEKMQ (reference sequence). CDR3 sequence: CASSSRGRRLRGYTF. CDR3 in DNA: TGTGCCAGCAGCTCCCGCGGCCGTCGGCTTCGTGGCTACACCTTC. The whole variable domain, remainder taken from reference TRBV13 and TRBJ1-2, is AAGVIQSPRHLIKEKRETATLKCYPIPRHDTVYWYQQGPGQDPQFLISFYEKMQSDKGSIPDRFSAQQFSDYHSELNMSSLELGDSALYFCASSSRGRRLRGYTFGSGTRLTVV.

The CDR3 bases are TGTGCCAGCCAGGGGCTAGGGGAGCAGTACTTC. Its protein is CASQGLGEQYF. The rearrangement joins TRBV11-1 to TRBJ2-7, with D maybe TRBD1 (6 bases). This CDR3 contains 11 residues. The germline gives CDR1 SGHAT, CDR2 FQDESV (reference sequence). Between the trimmed V and J ends, which lost 8 bases and 7 bases, there was a span of 12 bases.

This clone appeared many times. The chain employs TRBV2 and TRBJ1-5; D perhaps matches TRBD1 (5 bases). The CDR3 runs to 16 residues. The germline V gene encodes CDR1 SNHLY and CDR2 FYNNEI. V dropped 2 bases and J dropped 2 bases, with 13 bases sitting between them. The CDR3 DNA is TGTGCCAGCAGTGAAAGATGGGGAGGGGGCAATCAGCCCCAGCATTTT. Protein sequence: CASSERWGGGNQPQHF.

The chain recombines TRBV7-2 with TRBJ2-3; D is perhaps TRBD2 (6 bases). Germline lookup yields CDR1 SGHTA and CDR2 FQGNSA. Trimming took 0 bases from V and 1 from J, leaving 11 bases between them. The CDR3 has 16 amino acids. CDR3 loop: CASSLASGRRTDTQYF. In nucleotides, the CDR3 is TGTGCCAGCAGCTTAGCGAGCGGGCGCCGCACAGATACGCAGTATTTT. Supplemented by reference TRBV7-2 and TRBJ2-3, the full variable domain reads GAGVSQSPSNKVTEKGKDVELRCDPISGHTALYWYRQSLGQGLEFLIYFQGNSAPDKSGLPSDRFSAERTGGSVSTLTIQRTQQEDSAVYLCASSLASGRRTDTQYFGPGTRLTVL.

Notes on this clone: In the same sample, other DNA sequences code for this CDR3. The J gene is TRBJ2-3, the V gene TRBV18; unclear D gene. Germline CDR1 and CDR2: KGHSH and LQKENI. V was cut by 3 bases and J by 2 bases, with 6 bases left in between. The CDR3 consists of 13 residues. The CDR3 region has the DNA TGTGCCAGCTCACCTCCCGTCACAGATACGCAGTATTTT. It specifies CASSPPVTDTQYF.

V is TRBV5-4 and J is TRBJ2-5; no clear D. CDR3 length equals 13 residues. CDR1 and CDR2 from the germline V gene are SGHNT and YYREEE (reference sequence). V dropped 0 bases and J dropped 5 bases, with 8 bases sitting between them. The CDR3 reads CASSLVLGETQYF. The CDR3 DNA sequence: TGTGCCAGCAGCTTGGTTTTGGGGGAGACCCAGTACTTC. Drawing the rest from reference TRBV5-4 and TRBJ2-5, the complete variable domain is ETGVTQSPTHLIKTRGQQVTLRCSSQSGHNTVSWYQQALGQGPQFIFQYYREEENGRGNFPPRFSGLQFPNYSSELNVNALELDDSALYLCASSLVLGETQYFGPGTRLLVL.

J is TRBJ1-2 and V is TRBV18; D remains ambiguous. Per germline, CDR1 KGHSH and CDR2 LQKENI. The V end was cut by 6 bases, the J end by 0 bases, with 14 bases between. The CDR3 contains 15 residues. The CDR3: CASSLVPGANYGYTF. The CDR3 DNA reads TGTGCCAGCTCCCTAGTGCCGGGAGCTAACTATGGCTACACCTTC.